The present T cell receptor beta chain was sequenced within a study of radiotherapy plus CTLA-4 blockade in lung cancer. Sequenced by immunoSEQ multiplex PCR; TCRdb stores in-frame clones only, minus some. The sample lists 30,000 to 40,000 clones, roughly 85% seen once, with approximately 6% in the top ten. Patients in the study, people with chemo-refractory metastatic non-small-cell lung cancer, received focal radiation plus ipilimumab CTLA-4 blockade. Germline CDR1 and CDR2: GTSNPN and SVGIG (reference sequence). CDR3 length: 14 residues. Trimming cost V 8 bases and J 4 bases, with 17 bases left between them.

The chain has TRBV30 and TRBJ1-4; D gene ambiguous. The source was peripheral blood, collected from a patient treated with radiotherapy plus ipilimumab. This clonotype was sampled from a human donor with non-small cell lung cancer who had stable disease on radiotherapy plus ipilimumab. CDR3 sequence: CASSEERFNEKLFF. The DNA for the CDR3 is TGTGCCAGCAGCGAAGAGAGATTTAATGAAAAACTGTTTTTT.